What follows are 21 T cell receptor beta chains derived from one specimen sequenced in a study of blood T cell repertoires in COVID-19. Sequencing used immunoSEQ multiplex PCR; TCRdb keeps in-frame clones, though not all of them. This table holds around 100,000 clones, almost 80% found once. Sequenced input: peripheral blood. The receptors were gathered from a woman aged 70-85 years with acute or convalescent COVID-19.

The chain employs TRBV20-1 and TRBJ1-5, with 8 bases matching TRBD1. The CDR3 loop spans 15 amino acids. CDR1 is DFQATT, CDR2 SNEGSKA, per germline (reference sequence). Trimming removed 3 bases from V and 9 bases from J; junction bases left unmatched: 13. This CDR3 is CSASDGQGQLLPQHF. The CDR3, as DNA: TGCAGTGCTAGTGATGGACAGGGACAGCTTCTGCCCCAGCATTTT.

The CDR3 spells CASSPSGGADSPLHF. Here the CDR3 DNA reads TGTGCCAGTAGCCCTTCGGGGGGGGCAGATTCACCCCTCCACTTT. This chain joins TRBV19 and TRBJ1-6, with D possibly TRBD1 on 6 matching bases. Germline-derived CDR1 and CDR2 are LNHDA and SQIVND (reference sequence). Trimming pared 6 bases from V and 8 bases from J, leaving 17 bases between. The CDR3 has 15 residues. The variable domain in full, completed from reference TRBV19 and TRBJ1-6, reads DGGITQSPKYLFRKEGQNVTLSCEQNLNHDAMYWYRQDPGQGLRLIYYSQIVNDFQKGDIAEGYSVSREKKESFPLTVTSAQKNPTAFYLCASSPSGGADSPLHFGNGTRLTVT.

The V gene is TRBV6-5, the J gene TRBJ1-1, with D maybe TRBD1 (5 bases). The CDR3 length is 13 residues. V was shortened by 6 bases and J by 5 bases, with 13 bases between the two germline ends. CDR1 MNHEY and CDR2 SVGAGI come from the germline V gene. The CDR3 is CASSPTGGTEAFF. The CDR3 nucleotides read TGTGCCAGCAGCCCGACTGGGGGGACTGAAGCTTTCTTT.

CDR3 in amino acids: CASSESVLGLAFF. CDR3 bases: TGTGCCAGCAGTGAATCGGTGTTGGGGCTAGCTTTCTTT. The V call is TRBV2, the J call TRBJ1-1, with a weak D call TRBD1 (5 bases). V dropped 2 bases and J dropped 10 bases, with 14 bases sitting between them. CDR3 size: 13 residues. CDR1 is SNHLY and CDR2 is FYNNEI in the germline V gene. Based on the CDR3 plus reference TRBV2 and TRBJ1-1, the full variable domain is EPEVTQTPSHQVTQMGQEVILRCVPISNHLYFYWYRQILGQKVEFLVSFYNNEISEKSEIFDDQFSVERPDGSNFTLKIRSTKLEDSAMYFCASSESVLGLAFFGQGTRLTVV.

The chain combines TRBV3-1 (or the pseudogene TRBV3-2) with TRBJ1-1; D perhaps matches TRBD1 (5 bases). V lost 1 base to trimming and J lost 4 bases, with 13 bases between them. CDR1 and CDR2 from the germline V gene are LGHDT and YNNKEL (reference sequence). There are 15 residues in the CDR3. Here the CDR3 reads CASSQVQGQSTEAFF. The CDR3 DNA is TGTGCCAGCAGCCAAGTTCAGGGTCAAAGCACTGAAGCTTTCTTT.

This clone was detected only a few times. The chain uses TRBV5-1 and TRBJ1-1; 8 bases agree with TRBD1. This CDR3 spans 15 amino acids. Germline assignment: CDR1 SGHRS and CDR2 YFSETQ. Trimming took 0 bases from V and 3 from J; bases not matched to a gene: 4. The DNA of the CDR3 is TGCGCCAGCAGCTTGGATCCAGGGGGCCACACTGAAGCTTTCTTT. Translated: CASSLDPGGHTEAFF.

This chain links TRBV11-3 with TRBJ2-5, with a weak D call TRBD2 (5 bases). This CDR3 has 15 amino acids. Germline values: CDR1 SGHNT, CDR2 YENEEA. The V end lost 1 base, the J end lost 1 base, and 10 bases lay between the germline ends. The CDR3 DNA reads as TGTGCCAGCAGCTTAGCGGGATTACCCCAAGAGACCCAGTACTTC. Its translation: CASSLAGLPQETQYF.

The V and J genes are TRBV6-2 or TRBV6-3 and TRBJ1-4; 7 positions agree with TRBD1. This CDR3 is built from 16 residues. J lost 7 bases, V lost 0 bases, and 8 bases had no gene match. The V gene's germline CDR1 is MNHEY and CDR2 SVGEGT. The CDR3 here is CASSYSDRRSGEKLFF. In DNA, the CDR3 is TGTGCCAGCAGTTACTCGGACAGGCGTTCCGGTGAAAAACTGTTTTTT.

V gene TRBV5-1 combines with J gene TRBJ2-3; 10 nucleotides align to TRBD2. The CDR3 has 15 residues. Per the germline V gene, CDR1 is SGHRS and CDR2 is YFSETQ. Trimming at V came to 2 bases and at J to 5 bases, leaving 5 bases not matched to a gene. The CDR3 here is CASSFGAGGRDTQYF. CDR3 sequence (DNA): TGCGCCAGCAGCTTCGGAGCGGGGGGGAGAGATACGCAGTATTTT.

The sample holds a few counts of this clone. V usage is TRBV28 and J usage is TRBJ1-2; 8 positions agree with TRBD1. With V trimmed by 5 bases and J by 4 bases, 9 bases remained unmatched. The CDR3 consists of 15 residues. CDR1 and CDR2 (germline): MDHEN, SYDVKM. The CDR3 coding sequence is TGTGCCAGCAGTCCACAGGGGGAACCCCTCTATGGCTACACCTTC. Amino acid sequence: CASSPQGEPLYGYTF.

The V call is TRBV12-5, the J call TRBJ2-2; D gene ambiguous. Trimming cost V 4 bases and J 8 bases, with 8 bases left between them. In germline, CDR1 is LGHNT, CDR2 FRNRAP. The length of the CDR3 is 12 residues. The CDR3: CASGSPPGELFF. The CDR3, as DNA: TGTGCTAGTGGTTCCCCCCCGGGGGAGCTGTTTTTT.

The chain couples TRBV6-4 to TRBJ2-3; TRBD1 aligns across 9 bases. Germline CDR1 is MRHNA and CDR2 is SNTAGT. Germline trimming cut 2 bases from V and 4 bases from J; bases unmatched to any gene: 10. The CDR3 covers 17 residues. The CDR3 loop is CASSDLPGQGRADTQYF. The CDR3 coding sequence is TGTGCCAGCAGTGACCTTCCGGGACAGGGTAGAGCAGATACGCAGTATTTT.

This chain joins TRBV18 and TRBJ1-2, with D unclear. V lost 2 bases, J lost 6 bases, and 16 bases lay in between. The CDR3 consists of 15 residues. Germline V CDR1 and CDR2: KGHSH, LQKENI. The CDR3 nucleotides read TGTGCCAGCTCACCAGGTATAAGCCCCGGGGATGGCTACACCTTC. It yields the protein CASSPGISPGDGYTF.

This clone was observed a handful of times. The CDR3 region has the DNA TGTGCCAGCAGCTTAGCCTGGGACAGGGGAATGGGCTACGAGCAGTACTTC. Its translation: CASSLAWDRGMGYEQYF. The V and J genes are TRBV7-2 and TRBJ2-7; 10 nucleotides line up with TRBD1. Trimming cost V 0 bases and J 3 bases; bases outside gene matches: 8. The CDR3 loop spans 17 amino acids. Germline-derived CDR1 and CDR2 are SGHTA and FQGNSA. Full variable domain (rest looked up from reference TRBV7-2 and TRBJ2-7): GAGVSQSPSNKVTEKGKDVELRCDPISGHTALYWYRQSLGQGLEFLIYFQGNSAPDKSGLPSDRFSAERTGGSVSTLTIQRTQQEDSAVYLCASSLAWDRGMGYEQYFGPGTRLTVT.

The chain joins TRBV6-5 to TRBJ1-2, with D possibly matching TRBD1 (6 bases). This CDR3 region has 14 residues. The germline V gene has CDR1 MNHEY and CDR2 SVGAGI. V gave up 6 bases and J gave up 1 base, with 12 bases separating them. DNA of the CDR3: TGTGCCAGCAGCGTGACAGGAGTTAACTATGGCTACACCTTC. Protein product: CASSVTGVNYGYTF.

The chain is built from TRBV7-8 and TRBJ2-7; 7 bases line up with TRBD1. This CDR3 comprises 14 residues. Germline CDR1 reads SGHVS; CDR2 reads FQNEAQ. J lost 3 bases, V lost 9 bases, and 11 bases had no gene match. CDR3 amino acids: CASSTGSGVYEQYV. Written as DNA, the CDR3 is TGTGCCAGTTCGACAGGGTCCGGGGTCTACGAGCAGTACGTC.

This clone was counted a single time. This sequence joins TRBV7-2 and TRBJ1-2; D perhaps matches TRBD1 (5 bases). The CDR3 extends over 14 amino acids. Trimming removed 0 bases at V and 8 bases at J, with 13 bases between. In germline, CDR1 is SGHTA, CDR2 FQGNSA. CDR3 coding DNA: TGTGCCAGCAGCTTAGCAGGGGATTATTACGGCTACACCTTC. It yields the protein CASSLAGDYYGYTF.

The V gene is TRBV11-2, the J gene TRBJ2-1; possibly TRBD2 for D (5 bases). This CDR3 has 13 amino acids. Germline CDR1 SGHAT, CDR2 FQNNGV. Trimming shortened V by 7 bases and J by 11 bases, and 18 bases separated the two germline ends. The CDR3 coding sequence is TGTGCCAGCAACCATCGGTCGGGGTCCAAGCAGTTCTTC. It encodes CASNHRSGSKQFF.

The chain is built from TRBV5-5 and TRBJ1-3, with D hard to call. The germline V gene encodes CDR1 SGHKS and CDR2 YYEKEE (reference sequence). CDR3 length: 13 residues. V lost 4 bases and J 4 bases, leaving 9 bases between the germline ends. This chain's CDR3 is CASSRGQGNTIYF. For the CDR3, the DNA is TGTGCCAGCAGCCGCGGGCAGGGAAACACCATATATTTT. Supplemented by reference TRBV5-5 and TRBJ1-3, the full variable domain reads DAGVTQSPTHLIKTRGQQVTLRCSPISGHKSVSWYQQVLGQGPQFIFQYYEKEERGRGNFPDRFSARQFPNYSSELNVNALLLGDSALYLCASSRGQGNTIYFGEGSWLTVV.

This sequence joins TRBV6-1 and TRBJ2-3, with 8 bases fitting TRBD2. Germline V gene data show CDR1 as MNHNS and CDR2 as SASEGT. This CDR3 is 17 amino acids long. V gave up 2 bases and J gave up 7 bases; unmatched junction bases: 14. CDR3 region: CASSENRAGAGWNTQYF. The DNA of the CDR3 is TGTGCCAGCAGTGAAAATAGAGCGGGGGCTGGGTGGAATACGCAGTATTTT.

The chain couples TRBV7-2 to TRBJ1-4; TRBD1 might be the D (5 bases). The CDR3 extends over 15 amino acids. Germline CDR1 is SGHTA and CDR2 is FQGNSA. Trimming stripped 5 bases from V and 3 bases from J, with 13 bases between. CDR3 in amino acids: CASSASGGSNEKLFF. The CDR3 region has the DNA TGTGCCAGCAGCGCCTCGGGGGGTTCTAATGAAAAACTGTTTTTT.